This TCR beta chain was identified in a study of regulatory T cells in long-lasting Graves disease. Noted time point: newly diagnosed GD, antithyroid drugs for less than 3 months. Following extraction of RNA from PBMCs, that RNA was used to make the TCR library. This clonotype was picked up many times. Construction of TCR beta libraries relied on iRepertoire HTBI primers and on Arm-PCR targeting CDR3 regions. MiXCR was run by TCRdb on the multiplex PCR reads, yielding one entry per CDR3 protein. The sample holds about 350,000 distinct CDR3 sequences, roughly 16% seen once. In addition, the sample was reused for a study of T cells in Graves' hyperthyroidism and ophthalmopathy.

The input for sequencing was peripheral blood mononuclear cells (PBMCs), taken at new diagnosis, from a patient treated with antithyroid drugs. The clonotype originates from a woman aged 18 to 35 with Graves disease.

The chain's CDR3 is CASSSGRQINNEQFF. The CDR3 nucleotides read TGTGCCAGCAGCTCCGGCCGACAAATAAACAATGAGCAGTTCTTC. V and J are TRBV7-3 and TRBJ2-1, with D unclear. Germline assignment: CDR1 SGHTA and CDR2 FQGTGA. The CDR3 extends over 15 amino acids. Trimming stripped 4 bases from V and 5 bases from J, with 15 bases between.